Presented here are 28 T cell receptor beta chains from one specimen sequenced in a study of blood T cells in healthy people across ages. The authors ran a second PCR of roughly 6 to 12 cycles using a sample-barcoded 5' primer and a J-beta primer mix. MiXCR was run by TCRdb on the 5' RACE reads, yielding one entry per CDR3 protein. The table includes 1.5 million to 2 million distinct CDR3 sequences, around half detected once. The specimen was blood. These receptors all stem from a middle-aged woman in good health.

CDR3 in amino acids: CASSFRSGNYGYTF. For the CDR3, the DNA is TGTGCCAGCAGCTTTAGGTCAGGGAACTATGGCTACACCTTC. The gene calls are TRBV13 and TRBJ1-2, with TRBD1 as a possible D gene (5 bases). V was trimmed by 3 bases and J by 2 bases, leaving 10 bases between them. CDR1 is PRHDT, CDR2 FYEKMQ, per germline (reference sequence). This CDR3 spans 14 amino acids.

This rearrangement joins TRBV6-2 or TRBV6-3 to TRBJ2-3; no reliable D call. Per the germline V gene, CDR1 is MNHEY and CDR2 is SVGEGT. V lost 8 bases to trimming and J lost 0 bases, with 15 bases between them. The CDR3 covers 15 residues. This CDR3 is CASGWGSQSTDTQYF. CDR3 in DNA: TGTGCCAGCGGTTGGGGTAGCCAAAGCACAGATACGCAGTATTTT.

The sample holds a few counts of this clonotype. The chain joins TRBV28 to TRBJ1-2; possibly TRBD1 for D (5 bases). This CDR3 is built from 12 residues. Looked up from germline, CDR1 is MDHEN and CDR2 is SYDVKM. V was pared by 7 bases and J by 8 bases, with 14 bases between. CDR3 DNA: TGTGCCAGCAATGGGGGAACTCCCGGCTACACCTTC. Translating it yields CASNGGTPGYTF.

V is TRBV7-9 and J is TRBJ2-1; 8 positions agree with TRBD1. The CDR3 spans 15 residues. Germline CDR1 is SEHNR and CDR2 is FQNEAQ (reference sequence). V trimming: 5 bases; J trimming: 5 bases; junction bases outside the gene matches: 8. The CDR3 bases are TGTGCCAGCAGCCCCAGGACAGGGCGCAACAATGAGCAGTTCTTC. This sequence encodes CASSPRTGRNNEQFF. Supplemented by reference TRBV7-9 and TRBJ2-1, the full variable domain reads DTGVSQNPRHKITKRGQNVTFRCDPISEHNRLYWYRQTLGQGPEFLTYFQNEAQLEKSRLLSDRFSAERPKGSFSTLEIQRTEQGDSAMYLCASSPRTGRNNEQFFGPGTRLTVL.

Only a few counts were recorded for this clonotype. The V and J genes are TRBV20-1 and TRBJ2-1; TRBD2 aligns across 8 bases. Germline lookup yields CDR1 DFQATT and CDR2 SNEGSKA (reference sequence). The CDR3 is made up of 15 amino acids. J was trimmed by 4 bases and V by 4 bases; bases with no gene match: 9. This CDR3 is CSANGLAGIYNEQFF. As DNA, the CDR3 is TGCAGTGCTAACGGACTAGCTGGCATATACAATGAGCAGTTCTTC.

This rearrangement joins TRBV29-1 to TRBJ1-2; no clear D. This CDR3 region has 15 residues. V was pared by 4 bases and J by 0 bases, with 15 bases between. Germline loops: CDR1 SQVTM, CDR2 ANQGSEA. CDR3 protein: CSVGPQSIANYGYTF. Written as DNA, the CDR3 is TGCAGCGTTGGACCCCAGTCAATAGCTAACTATGGCTACACCTTC.

DNA for the CDR3: TGCGCCAGCAGCCAAGGAAGTGCAGGATCCTACGAGCAGTACTTC. This sequence encodes CASSQGSAGSYEQYF. The J gene is TRBJ2-7, the V gene TRBV4-3; D call uncertain. The CDR3 sequence is 15 residues long. Germline CDR1 LGHNA, CDR2 YSLEER. The V end lost 1 base, the J end lost 1 base, and 11 bases lay between the germline ends.

In this sample, this clonotype turned up a few times. This sequence joins TRBV20-1 and TRBJ2-3, with 9 bases matching TRBD2. The J segment lost 2 bases and the V segment lost 6 bases, leaving 9 bases of the junction unmatched. The CDR3 extends over 15 amino acids. CDR1 and CDR2 (germline): DFQATT, SNEGSKA (reference sequence). DNA for the CDR3: TGCAGTGCGACTTCTAGCGGGAAATCCACAGATACGCAGTATTTT. Its translation: CSATSSGKSTDTQYF.

The chain combines TRBV6-5 with TRBJ1-4, with D hard to call. Trimming removed 5 bases from V and 8 bases from J, with 18 bases in between. The CDR3 contains 15 residues. Germline CDR1 MNHEY, CDR2 SVGAGI. The CDR3 DNA is TGTGCCAGCAGTGCTCTCGGGATCCTAGGGGAAAAACTGTTTTTT. This sequence encodes CASSALGILGEKLFF.

This chain uses TRBV6-5 with TRBJ1-5, with D unresolved. From germline, CDR1 is MNHEY and CDR2 SVGAGI. This CDR3 is 15 amino acids long. Trimming removed 0 bases at V and 3 bases at J, with 9 bases between. The CDR3 reads CASSYSISSNQPQHF. DNA of the CDR3: TGTGCCAGCAGTTACTCGATCAGTTCCAATCAGCCCCAGCATTTT.

This clonotype has only a few counts. The chain joins TRBV27 to TRBJ2-3; 9 bases line up with TRBD2. Germline CDR1 is MNHEY and CDR2 is SMNVEV (reference sequence). The CDR3 length is 15 residues. Unmatched junction bases numbered 4, after V lost 5 bases and J lost 1 base. The CDR3 region has the DNA TGTGCCAGCAGTCAGCGGGGGGCGGGCACAGATACGCAGTATTTT. As protein: CASSQRGAGTDTQYF.

The chain links TRBV4-2 to TRBJ2-3; 11 bases match TRBD2. V gave up 3 bases and J gave up 1 base; unmatched junction bases: 12. CDR3 length: 19 amino acids. Germline loops: CDR1 LGHNA, CDR2 YNFKEQ. The CDR3 region has the DNA TGTGCCAGCAGCCACCCGACTAGCGGGGTTGGTTCCGGCACAGATACGCAGTATTTT. It is translated as CASSHPTSGVGSGTDTQYF.

The chain links TRBV5-1 to TRBJ2-7; D gene uncertain. The germline V gene encodes CDR1 SGHRS and CDR2 YFSETQ. CDR3 length equals 15 residues. V lost 2 bases and J 2 bases, leaving 14 bases between the germline ends. This CDR3 reads CASSLEDGYTYEQYF. The CDR3 DNA reads TGCGCCAGCAGCTTAGAGGACGGATATACCTACGAGCAGTACTTC.

The chain couples TRBV10-3 to TRBJ2-7, with D perhaps matching TRBD2 (5 bases). V lost 10 bases and J 4 bases, leaving 23 bases between the germline ends. Germline V gene data show CDR1 as ENHRY and CDR2 as SYGVKD. CDR3 size: 15 residues. CDR3 in amino acids: CATLDGETSGYEQYF. The DNA for the CDR3 is TGTGCCACCCTCGACGGGGAAACCAGTGGGTACGAGCAGTACTTC.

This clonotype has a handful of counts. The rearrangement joins TRBV7-9 to TRBJ2-1; 8 bases are a match to TRBD2. Germline V gene lookup returns CDR1 SEHNR and CDR2 FQNEAQ (reference sequence). After removal of 5 bases from V and 8 bases from J, the junction contained 11 bases not matched to a gene. The CDR3 length is 15 residues. CDR3 protein: CASSAVGRGDDEQFF. The CDR3 region has the DNA TGTGCCAGCAGCGCCGTTGGGCGGGGGGATGATGAGCAGTTCTTC. Filled out from reference TRBV7-9 and TRBJ2-1, the complete variable domain reads DTGVSQNPRHKITKRGQNVTFRCDPISEHNRLYWYRQTLGQGPEFLTYFQNEAQLEKSRLLSDRFSAERPKGSFSTLEIQRTEQGDSAMYLCASSAVGRGDDEQFFGPGTRLTVL.

The chain has TRBV28 and TRBJ2-5; 10 bases map to TRBD2. The germline CDR1 and CDR2 sequences are MDHEN and SYDVKM. After removal of 4 bases from V and 6 bases from J, the junction contained 8 bases not matched to a gene. This CDR3 comprises 15 residues. DNA of the CDR3: TGTGCCAGCAGTTCCCCAGCGGGGGGGGTGAAGACCCAGTACTTC. Translating it yields CASSSPAGGVKTQYF.

J is TRBJ2-7 and V is TRBV7-8, with D perhaps TRBD2 (7 bases). V gave up 0 bases and J gave up 3 bases, with 15 bases separating them. CDR1 is SGHVS and CDR2 is FQNEAQ in the germline V gene. The CDR3 spans 16 residues. Here the CDR3 DNA reads TGTGCCAGCAGCTTAGCGGGGGGGCATCTAATCTACGAGCAGTACTTC. It specifies CASSLAGGHLIYEQYF.

This clonotype was seen a handful of times. CDR3 coding DNA: TGTGCCAGCGCTAGGACAGCAACCTACGAGCAGTACTTC. It specifies CASARTATYEQYF. The chain employs TRBV28 and TRBJ2-7, with a possible D match to TRBD1 (6 bases). The CDR3 is 13 amino acids. CDR1 MDHEN and CDR2 SYDVKM come from the germline V gene. Trimming removed 8 bases at V and 2 bases at J, with 13 bases between.

The chain uses TRBV12-3 or TRBV12-4 and TRBJ1-6; D remains ambiguous. CDR3 size: 12 residues. V was shortened by 2 bases and J by 10 bases, with 6 bases between the two germline ends. CDR3: CASSLSFSPLHF. CDR3 bases: TGTGCCAGCAGTTTATCTTTCTCACCCCTCCACTTT.

V usage is TRBV3-1 and J usage is TRBJ2-6; possibly TRBD1 for D (6 bases). Per the germline V gene, CDR1 is LGHDT and CDR2 is YNNKEL (reference sequence). Trimming pared 1 base from V and 2 bases from J, leaving 12 bases between. This CDR3 has 17 amino acids. CDR3 residues: CASSQVSHRAGANVLTF. DNA of the CDR3: TGTGCCAGCAGCCAAGTTTCCCACAGGGCTGGGGCCAACGTCCTGACTTTC.

Only one count was recorded for this clonotype. The chain recombines TRBV6-1 with TRBJ1-1, with 8 bases matching TRBD1. Per germline, CDR1 MNHNS and CDR2 SASEGT. The CDR3 length is 13 residues. Germline trimming cut 2 bases from V and 9 bases from J; bases unmatched to any gene: 5. CDR3 coding DNA: TGTGCCAGCAGTGAATGGAGGGACAGGAAAGCTTTCTTT. Its protein product is CASSEWRDRKAFF.

The chain uses TRBV11-1 and TRBJ1-2, with D unclear. This CDR3 spans 15 amino acids. With 1 base removed from V and 6 bases from J, the gap between germline ends came to 15 bases. The germline CDR1 and CDR2 sequences are SGHAT and FQDESV (reference sequence). CDR3 DNA sequence: TGTGCCAGCAGCTTAGGAGGCAGCCTCTCCCATGGCTACACCTTC. This sequence encodes CASSLGGSLSHGYTF. The full variable domain, completed using reference TRBV11-1 and TRBJ1-2, is EAEVAQSPRYKITEKSQAVAFWCDPISGHATLYWYRQILGQGPELLVQFQDESVVDDSQLPKDRFSAERLKGVDSTLKIQPAELGDSAMYLCASSLGGSLSHGYTFGSGTRLTVV.

This chain uses TRBV12-3 or TRBV12-4 with TRBJ2-3, with 13 bases fitting TRBD2. The CDR3 consists of 17 residues. J was trimmed by 2 bases and V by 7 bases; bases with no gene match: 9. The CDR3 is CASILTGTSGDTDTQYF. The DNA of the CDR3 is TGTGCCAGCATCTTGACTGGGACTAGCGGGGACACAGATACGCAGTATTTT.

This clonotype was seen more than once but under ten times. The chain uses TRBV20-1 and TRBJ2-7; 8 nucleotides agree with TRBD1. J was trimmed by 3 bases and V by 1 base; bases with no gene match: 8. The CDR3 length is 15 residues. Per the germline V gene, CDR1 is DFQATT and CDR2 is SNEGSKA (reference sequence). The chain's CDR3 is CSARGDTGTGYEQYF. The CDR3 bases are TGCAGTGCTAGAGGGGATACCGGGACAGGCTACGAGCAGTACTTC.

In this sample, this clonotype turned up a few times. For the CDR3, the DNA is TGCAGTGCACCCAAAGGACTAGCGGGGAATACGCAGTATTTT. Protein: CSAPKGLAGNTQYF. The genes are TRBV20-1 and TRBJ2-3; 12 bases align to TRBD2. The CDR3 covers 14 residues. The trim removed 6 bases at V and 7 bases at J, leaving 8 bases unmatched. Germline-derived CDR1 and CDR2 are DFQATT and SNEGSKA (reference sequence).

This sequence joins TRBV15 and TRBJ2-3; 7 bases map to TRBD1. The V and J ends lost 5 bases and 5 bases, in that order; junction bases with no gene match: 7. Germline CDR1 LNHNV, CDR2 YYDKDF (reference sequence). CDR3 length: 14 amino acids. The CDR3 nucleotides are TGTGCCACCAGCCAGAGACAGGGACGAGATACGCAGTATTTT. It encodes CATSQRQGRDTQYF.

This chain links TRBV4-3 with TRBJ2-3, with TRBD2 matching 8 bases. This CDR3 comprises 17 residues. CDR1 and CDR2 (germline): LGHNA, YSLEER. The trim removed 1 base at V and 2 bases at J, leaving 8 bases unmatched. CDR3 in amino acids: CASSQGGAGGDTDTQYF. CDR3 coding DNA: TGCGCCAGCAGCCAAGGTGGGGCGGGGGGTGACACAGATACGCAGTATTTT.

A single count supports this clonotype. This chain joins TRBV4-3 and TRBJ1-3; TRBD1 matches at 8 bases. Germline CDR1 reads LGHNA; CDR2 reads YSLEER. CDR3 size: 17 residues. V lost 1 base and J lost 3; bases outside the gene matches: 8. The CDR3 loop reads CASSQGAQGASGNTIYF. As DNA, the CDR3 is TGCGCCAGCAGCCAAGGTGCTCAGGGGGCGAGTGGAAACACCATATATTTT.